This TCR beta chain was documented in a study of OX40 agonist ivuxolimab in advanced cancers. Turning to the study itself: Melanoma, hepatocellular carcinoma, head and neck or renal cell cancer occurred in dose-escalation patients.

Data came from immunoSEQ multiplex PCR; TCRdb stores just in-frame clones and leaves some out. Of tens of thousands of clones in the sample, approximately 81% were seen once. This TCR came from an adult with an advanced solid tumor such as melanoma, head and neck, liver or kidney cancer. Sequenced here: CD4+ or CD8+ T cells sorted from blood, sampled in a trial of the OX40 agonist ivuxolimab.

In DNA, the CDR3 is TGTGCCAGTAGCAGGACAGGGGGCACTTTAGGAAATCAGCCCCAGCATTTT. Encoded protein: CASSRTGGTLGNQPQHF. The rearrangement joins TRBV19 to TRBJ1-5; 11 nucleotides match TRBD1. This CDR3 has 17 amino acids. CDR1 and CDR2 from the germline V gene are LNHDA and SQIVND (reference sequence). With 6 bases clipped from V and 4 bases from J, the junction kept 11 bases outside the gene matches. Full variable domain (outside the CDR3, taken from reference TRBV19 and TRBJ1-5): DGGITQSPKYLFRKEGQNVTLSCEQNLNHDAMYWYRQDPGQGLRLIYYSQIVNDFQKGDIAEGYSVSREKKESFPLTVTSAQKNPTAFYLCASSRTGGTLGNQPQHFGDGTRLSIL.